The present T cell receptor (beta chain) was sequenced within a study of blood T cell repertoires in COVID-19. On the study more broadly: Sources were T cells, B-cell-depleted T cells, or PBMCs; the material itself was cDNA or gDNA.

Under the authors' procedure: Quantification of nucleated cells was approximated via reference gene primer amplification. Only in-frame clones appear in the TCRdb table, and some are missing; sequencing was by immunoSEQ multiplex PCR. D and trimming were read from the DNA, whereas the V and J calls and clone size are those reported in that table. Of some 240,000 clones in the sample, approximately 90% were seen once. The sequence came from a man between 60 and 70 years old who had recovered from COVID-19. What was sequenced was peripheral blood.

The CDR3 nucleotides read TGTGCCAGCAGCTCTCCACCGGCCCCCGGGGATGGCTACACCTTC. Translated: CASSSPPAPGDGYTF. The chain links TRBV11-2 to TRBJ1-2; D is unresolved. The V end lost 4 bases, the J end lost 6 bases, and 18 bases lay between the germline ends. This CDR3 comprises 15 residues. Germline assignment: CDR1 SGHAT and CDR2 FQNNGV.